What follows describes a single TCR beta chain. Germline V gene sequence: CDR1 LGHNA, CDR2 YNFKEQ. The CDR3 spans 19 residues. TCRdb reprocessed the 5' RACE reads, keeping one entry per CDR3 protein, no DNA. This sample contains a few hundred thousand distinct CDR3 sequences. This sample was included in a study of monozygotic twins with inflammatory bowel disease. Sample: blood. This receptor was taken from a human donor with ulcerative colitis or Crohn's disease, or a healthy co-twin of an affected twin (not recorded which). This chain joins TRBV4-2 and TRBJ2-3; TCRdb calls TRBD2, which cannot be checked without DNA. This CDR3 is CASSRGLAGDGGPTDTQYF.